The 13 T cell receptor beta chains reported below all come from one sample, sequenced in a study of neoadjuvant nivolumab and ipilimumab in lung cancer. TCRdb's table, derived via immunoSEQ multiplex PCR, lists solely in-frame clones and lacks some. The repertoire holds 7,000 to 8,500 clones, with 89% as singletons. The material was tumor tissue, obtained after neoadjuvant nivolumab, alone or with ipilimumab, at or shortly before surgery. All receptors come from an adult with non-small cell lung cancer. Some clones in this sample may be carry-over from other donors' samples.

The gene calls are TRBV25-1 and TRBJ2-7; no definite D call. CDR1 MGHDK and CDR2 SYGVNS come from the germline V gene. There are 15 residues in the CDR3. V lost 2 bases to trimming and J lost 0 bases, with 11 bases between them. The CDR3: CASSERFASSYEQYF. The CDR3 DNA reads as TGTGCCAGCAGTGAAAGGTTTGCTAGCTCCTACGAGCAGTACTTC.

The chain links TRBV2 to TRBJ2-7, with a tentative D call TRBD1 (6 bases). Looked up from germline, CDR1 is SNHLY and CDR2 is FYNNEI. This CDR3 comprises 13 residues. The germline V and J ends were trimmed by 3 bases and 3 bases, with 9 bases remaining between them. CDR3 sequence (DNA): TGTGCCAGCAGTGAGGCCAGGGGCTACGAGCAGTACTTC. It is translated as CASSEARGYEQYF.

The chain employs TRBV4-3 and TRBJ2-5, with D hard to call. V was pared by 0 bases and J by 5 bases, with 10 bases between. CDR1 is LGHNA and CDR2 is YSLEER in the germline V gene. The CDR3 contains 14 residues. This chain's CDR3 is CASSQEAWRETQYF. For the CDR3, the DNA is TGCGCCAGCAGCCAAGAGGCCTGGCGGGAGACCCAGTACTTC.

V usage is TRBV25-1 and J usage is TRBJ1-1; TRBD1 matches at 8 bases. With 5 bases clipped from V and 5 bases from J, the junction kept 7 bases outside the gene matches. The germline V gene has CDR1 MGHDK and CDR2 SYGVNS. This CDR3 spans 14 amino acids. The DNA for the CDR3 is TGTGCCAGCAGTTCAACAGGGGGTTTTACTGAAGCTTTCTTT. It translates to CASSSTGGFTEAFF.

In this sample, this clone turned up once. The chain carries TRBV6-1 and TRBJ2-7; 10 positions agree with TRBD2. V lost 3 bases, J lost 9 bases, and 5 bases stayed unmatched. This CDR3 is built from 13 residues. Germline V gene sequence: CDR1 MNHNS, CDR2 SASEGT. CDR3 residues: CASSDQLAGMQYF. The CDR3 DNA reads as TGTGCCAGCAGTGACCAACTAGCGGGAATGCAGTACTTC.

The rearrangement links TRBV5-1 to TRBJ2-3, with 7 bases aligning to TRBD2. The CDR3 consists of 15 residues. V gave up 0 bases and J gave up 4 bases; unmatched junction bases: 5. From germline, CDR1 is SGHRS and CDR2 YFSETQ. The DNA of the CDR3 is TGCGCCAGCAGCTTGGCGGGAGGTGGGGCAGATACGCAGTATTTT. It codes for CASSLAGGGADTQYF. The full variable domain, its missing parts supplied by reference TRBV5-1 and TRBJ2-3, is KAGVTQTPRYLIKTRGQQVTLSCSPISGHRSVSWYQQTPGQGLQFLFEYFSETQRNKGNFPGRFSGRQFSNSRSEMNVSTLELGDSALYLCASSLAGGGADTQYFGPGTRLTVL.

The gene calls are TRBV5-1 and TRBJ2-1; 7 positions agree with TRBD2. This CDR3 has 16 amino acids. Germline-derived CDR1 and CDR2 are SGHRS and YFSETQ. J gave up 5 bases and V 2 bases, and 10 bases lay outside the gene matches. The CDR3 sequence is CASSFGLSSGNNEQFF. As DNA, the CDR3 is TGCGCCAGCAGCTTTGGATTGTCTAGCGGAAACAATGAGCAGTTCTTC. Complete variable domain (other parts from reference TRBV5-1 and TRBJ2-1): KAGVTQTPRYLIKTRGQQVTLSCSPISGHRSVSWYQQTPGQGLQFLFEYFSETQRNKGNFPGRFSGRQFSNSRSEMNVSTLELGDSALYLCASSFGLSSGNNEQFFGPGTRLTVL.

Regarding this clone: The junction departs from the called germline gene at one end, perhaps through a read error. The V call is TRBV6-1, the J call TRBJ2-5; D tentatively reads TRBD1 or TRBD2 (5 bases each). The CDR3 is 11 residues long. Per the germline V gene, CDR1 is MNHNS and CDR2 is SASEGT. The DNA for the CDR3 is TGTGCCAGCAGTGTACGGGACGCCGCGCACTTC. This gives the protein CASSVRDAAHF.

This clone came up once. This rearrangement joins TRBV19 to TRBJ2-6; unclear D gene. The germline V and J ends were trimmed by 3 bases and 4 bases, with 13 bases remaining between them. The CDR3 covers 16 residues. CDR1 is LNHDA, CDR2 SQIVND, per germline (reference sequence). The CDR3 DNA reads TGTGCCAGTAGTATTGGAAACACGGCCGGGGCCAACGTCCTGACTTTC. Its protein product is CASSIGNTAGANVLTF.

The CDR3: CSCSPQENTEAFF. CDR3 sequence (DNA): TGCAGTTGTAGCCCTCAGGAGAACACTGAAGCTTTCTTT. This rearrangement joins TRBV29-1 to TRBJ1-1; D is uncertain. This CDR3 comprises 13 residues. Germline V gives CDR1 SQVTM, CDR2 ANQGSEA. Full variable domain (missing parts from reference TRBV29-1 and TRBJ1-1): SAVISQKPSRDICQRGTSLTIQCQVDSQVTMMFWYRQQPGQSLTLIATANQGSEATYESGFVIDKFPISRPNLTFSTLTVSNMSPEDSSIYLCSCSPQENTEAFFGQGTRLTVV.

The rearrangement uses TRBV18 and TRBJ2-3, with 10 bases that match TRBD1. Germline assignment: CDR1 KGHSH and CDR2 LQKENI. Trimming cost V 3 bases and J 2 bases; bases outside gene matches: 5. CDR3 length: 16 residues. The DNA for the CDR3 is TGTGCCAGCTCACCGCGACAGGGGGCCATCACAGATACGCAGTATTTT. Translation gives CASSPRQGAITDTQYF.

This sequence joins TRBV7-9 and TRBJ1-1; D remains unclear. The CDR3 loop spans 16 amino acids. Per germline, CDR1 SEHNR and CDR2 FQNEAQ (reference sequence). Trimming took off 1 base at V and 0 bases at J, with 12 bases between the two ends. The CDR3 region is CASSLDDHVMNTEAFF. In DNA form, the CDR3 reads TGTGCCAGCAGCTTAGATGACCACGTGATGAACACTGAAGCTTTCTTT.

The chain is built from TRBV6-5 and TRBJ1-2, with 9 bases that match TRBD1. In germline, CDR1 is MNHEY, CDR2 SVGAGI. The CDR3 extends over 14 amino acids. J was trimmed by 8 bases and V by 0 bases; bases with no gene match: 4. This chain's CDR3 is CASSYSLDRGGYTF. CDR3 nucleotides: TGTGCCAGCAGTTACTCGTTAGACAGGGGGGGCTACACCTTC.